The TCR beta chain under discussion was sequenced for a study of identical twins. Findings and limits, study-wide: Out-of-frame alpha sequences shared between twins exhibited an excess of low generation probability. For monozygotic twins, models underestimated out-of-frame TCR alpha sharing.

There are 14 residues in the CDR3. CDR1 and CDR2 (germline): MDHEN, SYDVKM. Trimming removed 4 bases from V and 3 bases from J, with 10 bases in between. This clonotype was seen ten or more times. Its antigen is still unknown. It was template switching that added a universal primer site, and there were unique molecular identifiers on the cDNA. Via MiXCR, TCRdb re-called the 5' RACE reads, giving one row per CDR3 protein. In the table there are about 890,000 distinct CDR3 sequences, 9% to 15% of which are singletons. This sample was also put to use in a study of yellow fever vaccine responses in identical twins. Per that study: Reportedly, the T cell response mounted by twins to vaccine seemed partly convergent, partly personalized.

The sequenced sample was PBMCs. V gene TRBV28 combines with J gene TRBJ1-5; D unclear. This receptor was obtained from a woman aged 18-35 years in good health. CDR3 DNA sequence: TGTGCCAGCAGTTCTGGTACAGACAATCAGCCCCAGCATTTT. Residues: CASSSGTDNQPQHF.